The subject of this entry is one TCR beta chain. Its antigen is still unknown. The data were taken from a study of CD8+CD57+ T cells in acquired aplastic anemia. Study background: The study obtained an average of 3.2 ug of DNA from sorted CD4+ and CD8+ cells. Healthy-donor CD4+ cells averaged around 10 million reads.

Notes on the study in general: Patients shared some 29 CD8+ CDR3 sequences with controls. Patient and control CD8+ Simpson's diversity was not significantly different.

Profiles of TCR beta VDJ and CDR3 were generated from a genomic DNA template. Using its own MiXCR run on the reads, TCRdb lists one record per CDR3 protein. Of roughly 180,000 distinct CDR3 sequences in the sample, around half were seen once. Germline V gene data show CDR1 as LNHNV and CDR2 as YYDKDF (reference sequence). The CDR3 is 16 residues long. With 2 bases removed from V and 2 bases from J, the gap between germline ends came to 14 bases. This receptor was obtained from a human donor in good health. The J gene is TRBJ2-3, the V gene TRBV15; either TRBD1 or TRBD2 may supply D (5 bases each). The specimen sequenced was sorted CD4+, CD8+, or CD8+CD57+ T cells (not recorded which) from PBMCs. CDR3 coding DNA: TGTGCCACCAGCAGAAACGGGGCCTCGGCCACAGATACGCAGTATTTT. Translation gives CATSRNGASATDTQYF.